The rows below give T cell receptor beta chains drawn from one sample of a study of shared clonotypes between healthy human individuals. The assay was immunoSEQ multiplex PCR, and TCRdb's table has in-frame clones only and misses some. The table has more than 2,000,000 clones, over 90% seen once. The specimen sequenced was naive CD4+ T cells from PBMCs. These receptors all come from a man aged 18 to 29 in good health. Some clones in this sample may be carry-over from other donors' samples. The CDR3 runs from the conserved cysteine through the conserved F or W. D genes are given only for firm matches. Clone sizes are given selectively: once, few, many, or a class where the clone is expanded.

j_call clone_size d_call v_call cdr3_nt cdr3_aa
TRBJ1-5 - TRBD1 TRBV6-1 TGTGCCAGCAGTGAAGACAGGGGTTTATCGCCCCAGCATTTT CASSEDRGLSPQHF
TRBJ2-7 - TRBD1 TRBV9 TGTGCCAGCAGCCCTCAGGGACAGCGAGCCTACGAGCAGTACTTC CASSPQGQRAYEQYF
TRBJ2-4 - - TRBV28 TGTGCCAGCAGTTTGTGGGGCACAGTGGCCAAAAACATTCAGTACTTC CASSLWGTVAKNIQYF
TRBJ2-5 - TRBD2 TRBV30 TGTGCCTGGAGGCAGCTAGCGGGAGCGCCACAGTACTTC CAWRQLAGAPQYF
TRBJ2-7 - - TRBV28 TGTGCCAGCAGTTGGCAGGGAGGGGGCTACGAGCAGTACTTC CASSWQGGGYEQYF
TRBJ1-2 - TRBD1 TRBV7-9 TGTGCCAGCAGCTTAGAGACAGGGGCGACCTACACCTTC CASSLETGATYTF
TRBJ1-2 - TRBD1 TRBV27 TGTGCCAGCAGTTGGACAGGGGGCGAGGATGGCTACACCTTC CASSWTGGEDGYTF
TRBJ2-3 - - TRBV25-1 TGTGCCAGCAGGGTAGCAGGCTTTACGCAGTATTTT CASRVAGFTQYF
TRBJ2-1 once TRBD2 TRBV28 TGTGCCAGCAGTCTCCGCAGGTTTAGACTAGCGGTAGACAATGAGCAGTTCTTC CASSLRRFRLAVDNEQFF
TRBJ2-3 - TRBD2 TRBV6-1 TGTGCCAGCAGTGGGGGCGGGAGTTTGAGGAATACGCAGTATTTT CASSGGGSLRNTQYF
TRBJ2-2 - TRBD2 TRBV5-1 TGCGCCAGCAGGGCTAGCGGGACTGGTCGCACCGGGGAGCTGTTTTTT CASRASGTGRTGELFF
TRBJ1-1 once - TRBV5-6 TGTGCCAGCAGCTTGGCCAGGGCACCCGAAGCTTTCTTT CASSLARAPEAFF
TRBJ1-2 - TRBD1 TRBV6-5 TGTGCCAGCAGGCGACAGGGTGGCTACACCTTC CASRRQGGYTF
TRBJ1-6 - - TRBV15 TGTGCCACCAGGGTCTCGACGGGCAATTCACCCCTCCACTTT CATRVSTGNSPLHF
TRBJ1-1 - - TRBV27 TGTGCCAGCAGTTGGGGCAGGTTGGCTGAAGCTTTCTTT CASSWGRLAEAFF
TRBJ1-5 - - TRBV30 TGTGCCTGGGGGGCGGGGGTCGGGAATCAGCCCCAGCATTTT CAWGAGVGNQPQHF